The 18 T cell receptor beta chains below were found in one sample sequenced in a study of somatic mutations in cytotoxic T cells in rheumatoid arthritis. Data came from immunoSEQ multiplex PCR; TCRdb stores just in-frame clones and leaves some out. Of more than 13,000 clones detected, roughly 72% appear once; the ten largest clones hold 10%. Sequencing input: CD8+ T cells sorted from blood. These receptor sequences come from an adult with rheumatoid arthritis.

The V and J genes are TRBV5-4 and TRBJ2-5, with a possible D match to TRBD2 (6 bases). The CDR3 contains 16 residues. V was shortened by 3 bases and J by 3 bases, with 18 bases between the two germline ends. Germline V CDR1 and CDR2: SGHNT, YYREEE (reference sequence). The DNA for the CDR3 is TGTGCCAGCAGCTCCGGCGTCAGGGAGGTGGAAGAGACCCAGTACTTC. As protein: CASSSGVREVEETQYF.

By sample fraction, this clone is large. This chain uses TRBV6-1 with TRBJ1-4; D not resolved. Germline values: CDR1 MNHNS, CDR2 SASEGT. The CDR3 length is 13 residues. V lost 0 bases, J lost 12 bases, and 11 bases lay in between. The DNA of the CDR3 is TGTGCCAGCAGTGAAGCATGGGGATGGGAACTGTTTTTT. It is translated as CASSEAWGWELFF.

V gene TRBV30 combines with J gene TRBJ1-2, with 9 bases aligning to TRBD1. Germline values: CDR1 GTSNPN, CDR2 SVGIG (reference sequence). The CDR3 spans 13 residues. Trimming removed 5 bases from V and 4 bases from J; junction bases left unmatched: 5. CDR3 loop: CAWGDRASYGYTF. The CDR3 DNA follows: TGTGCCTGGGGGGACAGGGCATCCTATGGCTACACCTTC.

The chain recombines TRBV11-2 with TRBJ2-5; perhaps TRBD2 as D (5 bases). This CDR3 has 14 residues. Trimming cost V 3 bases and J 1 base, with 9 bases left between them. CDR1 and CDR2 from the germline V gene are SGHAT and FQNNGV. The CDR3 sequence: CASSFDYFQETQYF. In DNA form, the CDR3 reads TGTGCCAGCAGCTTCGACTACTTCCAAGAGACCCAGTACTTC.

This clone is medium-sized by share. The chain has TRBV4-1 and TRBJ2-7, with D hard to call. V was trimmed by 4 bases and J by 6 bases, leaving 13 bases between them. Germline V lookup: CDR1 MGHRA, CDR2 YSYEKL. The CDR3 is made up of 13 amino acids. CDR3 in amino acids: CASSRQLVGEQYF. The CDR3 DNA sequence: TGCGCCAGCAGCCGCCAACTTGTGGGCGAGCAGTACTTC.

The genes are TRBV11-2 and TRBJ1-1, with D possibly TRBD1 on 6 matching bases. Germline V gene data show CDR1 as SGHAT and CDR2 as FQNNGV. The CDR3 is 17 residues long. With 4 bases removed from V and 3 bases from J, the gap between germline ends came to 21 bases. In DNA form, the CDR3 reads TGTGCCAGCAGCTCCCCGCGGGGGGCCTCAAGGGACACTGAAGCTTTCTTT. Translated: CASSSPRGASRDTEAFF.

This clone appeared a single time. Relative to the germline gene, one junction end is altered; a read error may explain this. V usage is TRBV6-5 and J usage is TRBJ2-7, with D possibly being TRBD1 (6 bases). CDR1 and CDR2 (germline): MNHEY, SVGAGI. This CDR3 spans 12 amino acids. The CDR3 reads CASSLGGRQVFF. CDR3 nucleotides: TGTGCCAGCAGTCTAGGGGGACGACAGGTTTTCTTC.

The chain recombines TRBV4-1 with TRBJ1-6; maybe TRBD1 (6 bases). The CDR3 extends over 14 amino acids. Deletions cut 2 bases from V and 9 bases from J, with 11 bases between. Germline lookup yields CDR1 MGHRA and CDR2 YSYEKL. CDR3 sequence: CASSQPQTGSPLHF. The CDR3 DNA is TGCGCCAGCAGCCAACCTCAGACAGGTTCACCCCTCCACTTT.

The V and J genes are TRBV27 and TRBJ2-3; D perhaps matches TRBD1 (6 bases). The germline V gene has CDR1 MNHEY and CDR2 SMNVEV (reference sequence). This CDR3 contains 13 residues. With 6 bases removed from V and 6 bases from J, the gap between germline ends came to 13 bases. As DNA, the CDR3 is TGTGCCAGCAGAGAAAGGGGGTGGGATACGCAGTATTTT. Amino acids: CASRERGWDTQYF.

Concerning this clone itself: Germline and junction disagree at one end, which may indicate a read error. In DNA form, the CDR3 reads TGTGCCAGCAGTGACTCTCCTCAACCGGTCTTC. The encoded protein is CASSDSPQPVF. The V gene is TRBV6-1, the J gene TRBJ2-7; D is unclear. Per the germline V gene, CDR1 is MNHNS and CDR2 is SASEGT. This CDR3 spans 11 amino acids.

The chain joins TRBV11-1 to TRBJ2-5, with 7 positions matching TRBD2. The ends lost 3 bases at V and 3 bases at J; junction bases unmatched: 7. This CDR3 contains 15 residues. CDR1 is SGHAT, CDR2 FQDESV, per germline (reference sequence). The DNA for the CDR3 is TGTGCCAGCAGCTTTGAGTCGGCGGGGGAAGAGACCCAGTACTTC. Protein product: CASSFESAGEETQYF.

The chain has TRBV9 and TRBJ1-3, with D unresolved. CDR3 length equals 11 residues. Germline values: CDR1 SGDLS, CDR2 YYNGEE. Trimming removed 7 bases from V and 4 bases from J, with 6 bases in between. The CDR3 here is CASGSGNTIYF. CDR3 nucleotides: TGTGCCAGCGGATCCGGAAACACCATATATTTT.

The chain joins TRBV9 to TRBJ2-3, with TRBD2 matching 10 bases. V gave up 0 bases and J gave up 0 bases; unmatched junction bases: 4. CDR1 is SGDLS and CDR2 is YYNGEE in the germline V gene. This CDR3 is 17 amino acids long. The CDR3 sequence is CASSVEPSGSSTDTQYF. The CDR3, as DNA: TGTGCCAGCAGCGTAGAACCTAGCGGGAGTAGCACAGATACGCAGTATTTT.

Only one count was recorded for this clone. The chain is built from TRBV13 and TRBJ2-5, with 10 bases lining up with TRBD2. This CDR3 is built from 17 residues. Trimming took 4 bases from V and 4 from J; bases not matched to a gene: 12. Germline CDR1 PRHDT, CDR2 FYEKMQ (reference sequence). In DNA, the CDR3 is TGTGCCAGCAGCTCCGCGCCTAGCGGGGGATCGGGAGAGACCCAGTACTTC. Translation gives CASSSAPSGGSGETQYF. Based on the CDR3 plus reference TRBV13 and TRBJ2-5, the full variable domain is AAGVIQSPRHLIKEKRETATLKCYPIPRHDTVYWYQQGPGQDPQFLISFYEKMQSDKGSIPDRFSAQQFSDYHSELNMSSLELGDSALYFCASSSAPSGGSGETQYFGPGTRLLVL.

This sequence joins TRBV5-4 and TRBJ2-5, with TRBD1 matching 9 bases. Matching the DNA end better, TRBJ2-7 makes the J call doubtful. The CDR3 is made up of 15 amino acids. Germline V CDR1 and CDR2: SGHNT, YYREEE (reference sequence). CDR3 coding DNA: TGTGCCAGCAGCTCCGGGACAGGGCCGGGCTACGAGCAGTACTTC. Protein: CASSSGTGPGYEQYF.

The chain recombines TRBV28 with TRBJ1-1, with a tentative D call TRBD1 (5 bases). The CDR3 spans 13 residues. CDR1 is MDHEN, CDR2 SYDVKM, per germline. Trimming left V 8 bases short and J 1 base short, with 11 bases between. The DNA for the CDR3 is TGTGCCAGCTCAACAACAGGGAACACTGAAGCTTTCTTT. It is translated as CASSTTGNTEAFF.

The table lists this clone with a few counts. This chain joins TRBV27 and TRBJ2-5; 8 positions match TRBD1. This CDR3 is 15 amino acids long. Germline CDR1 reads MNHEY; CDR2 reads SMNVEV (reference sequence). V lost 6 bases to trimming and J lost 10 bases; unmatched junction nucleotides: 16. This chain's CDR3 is CASSLDRGTKRDQYF. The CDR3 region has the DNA TGTGCCAGCAGCCTCGACAGGGGAACAAAACGGGACCAGTACTTC.

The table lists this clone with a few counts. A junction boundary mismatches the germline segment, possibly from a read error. CDR3 DNA: TGTGCCAGCAGTGACTGCCTCTCACCCCGCCACTTT. Protein product: CASSDCLSPRHF. The chain carries TRBV6-4 and TRBJ1-6, with D uncertain. The CDR3 covers 12 residues. Germline assignment: CDR1 MRHNA and CDR2 SNTAGT.